This T cell receptor beta chain stems from a study of regulatory T cells. The germline V gene encodes CDR1 MNHNS and CDR2 SASEGT. Trimming cost V 5 bases and J 3 bases, with 8 bases left between them. This CDR3 region has 12 residues. The primer mix had 52 TRBV and 13 TRBJ primers. TCRdb's table, derived via immunoSEQ multiplex PCR, lists solely in-frame clones and lacks some. The data hold 5,500 to 6,500 clones, with more than 80% observed a single time. Patients, 2 to 39 years old, had expanded memory T-cell proportions. Sorting split CD4+ cells into CD25-high CD127-low Tregs and CD25-low CD127-high conventional T cells. Broader study findings: Treg repertoire restriction varied and was strongest in the two most severe patients. Regulatory T cells from CD3G-deficient patients were less diverse than autologous conventional CD4+ cells and control regulatory cells.

Turning to this clone: The target antigen is unknown.

This rearrangement joins TRBV6-1 to TRBJ2-7; D may be TRBD2 (6 bases). The TCR sequence derives from a person under 30 with CD3G deficiency. Sequenced: CD4+ Tregs sorted from blood. CDR3 nucleotide sequence: TGTGCCAGCAGTCGGGGGTTCTACGAGCAGTACTTC. Amino acid sequence: CASSRGFYEQYF.